This T cell receptor beta chain was sequenced during a study of somatic mutations in cytotoxic T cells in rheumatoid arthritis. Study-level points and caveats: Within the rheumatoid arthritis patients, CD8+ clonality went up as age increased (Spearman r ~ 0.49). The same was not true of the healthy controls. Unidentified antigens were the targets of the expanded CD8+ clones.

The CDR3 sequence is 16 residues long. Germline CDR1 and CDR2: MDHEN and SYDVKM. Unmatched junction bases numbered 7, after V lost 3 bases and J lost 0 bases. On this clone: Its cognate antigen is unknown.

Libraries were prepared by immunoSEQ multiplex PCR; TCRdb keeps only in-frame clonotypes and omits some of them. The sample lists around 19,000 clones, 65% to 70% seen once, with about 18% in the top ten. Flow cytometry served to check the purity of CD4+ and CD8+ cells, which were isolated by positive magnetic bead selection. Sequenced material: CD8+ T cells sorted from blood. This receptor was obtained from an adult with rheumatoid arthritis. V and J are TRBV28 and TRBJ1-1; 7 bases agree with TRBD1. The CDR3 sequence is CASSFGQGEMNTEAFF. The DNA of the CDR3 is TGTGCCAGCAGTTTTGGCCAGGGGGAAATGAACACTGAAGCTTTCTTT.